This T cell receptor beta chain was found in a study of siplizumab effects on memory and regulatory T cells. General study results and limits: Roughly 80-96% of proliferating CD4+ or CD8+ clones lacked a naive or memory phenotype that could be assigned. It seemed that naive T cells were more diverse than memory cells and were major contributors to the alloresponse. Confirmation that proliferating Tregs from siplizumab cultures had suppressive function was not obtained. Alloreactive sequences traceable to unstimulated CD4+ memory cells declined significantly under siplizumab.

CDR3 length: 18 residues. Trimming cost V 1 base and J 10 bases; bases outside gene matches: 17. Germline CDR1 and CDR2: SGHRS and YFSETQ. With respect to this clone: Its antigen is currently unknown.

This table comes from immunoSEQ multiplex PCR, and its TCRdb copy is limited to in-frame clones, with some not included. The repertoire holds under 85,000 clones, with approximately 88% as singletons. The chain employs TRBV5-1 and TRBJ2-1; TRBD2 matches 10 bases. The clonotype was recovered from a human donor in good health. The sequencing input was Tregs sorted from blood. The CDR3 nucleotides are TGCGCCAGCAGCTTGTGGGGCAGGGCGGCTAGCGGGAGCCGGGAGCAGTTCTTC. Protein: CASSLWGRAASGSREQFF.